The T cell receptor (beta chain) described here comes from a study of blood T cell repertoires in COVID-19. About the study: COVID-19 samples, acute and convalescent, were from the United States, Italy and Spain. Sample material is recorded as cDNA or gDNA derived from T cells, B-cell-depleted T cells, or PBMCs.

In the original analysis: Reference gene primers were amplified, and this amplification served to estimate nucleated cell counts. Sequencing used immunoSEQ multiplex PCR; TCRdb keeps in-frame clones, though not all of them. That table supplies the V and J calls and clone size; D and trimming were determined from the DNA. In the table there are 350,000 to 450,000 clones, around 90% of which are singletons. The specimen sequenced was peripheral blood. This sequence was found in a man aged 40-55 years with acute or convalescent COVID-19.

The CDR3 loop reads CASSFGTAGELFF. The CDR3, as DNA: TGTGCCAGCAGCTTCGGAACAGCCGGGGAGCTGTTTTTT. This chain connects TRBV7-9 to TRBJ2-2; D gene ambiguous. This CDR3 has 13 amino acids. Trimming cost V 3 bases and J 6 bases, with 8 bases left between them. Germline values: CDR1 SEHNR, CDR2 FQNEAQ (reference sequence).